This is a list of T cell receptor beta chains from one sample in a study of control samples from healthy donors and cancer patients. The protocol was immunoSEQ multiplex PCR, while the TCRdb copy is restricted to in-frame clones and leaves out a portion. The sample holds 120,000 to 150,000 clones; 80% to 95% are singletons and the top ten take 3.2%. The sequenced sample consisted of blood. These receptors were obtained from a man aged 25 to 40 in good health. The CDR3 runs from the conserved cysteine through the conserved F or W. A D gene is named only where the DNA matches it firmly. Clone size is given for some rows only: seen once, a few or many times, or a class if the clone is expanded.

v_gene,j_gene,d_gene,abundance,CDR3nt,CDR3aa
TRBV12-3/TRBV12-4,TRBJ2-7,-,-,TGTGCCAGCAGCCACAGGGCTTCCTACGAGCAGTACTTC,CASSHRASYEQYF
TRBV14,TRBJ1-6,-,-,TGTGCCAGCAGCCAGCGCCAGAGCCTGCTTAATTCACCCCTCCACTTT,CASSQRQSLLNSPLHF
TRBV11-3,TRBJ2-1,-,-,TGTGCCAGCAGGACTACCGACAGGCCCTACAATGAGCAGTTCTTC,CASRTTDRPYNEQFF
TRBV29-1,TRBJ2-4,TRBD2,-,TGCAGCGTTGTAGGGACTAACGGGAACATTCAGTACTTC,CSVVGTNGNIQYF
TRBV5-1,TRBJ1-6,-,-,TGCGCCAGCAGCTTGGGGGAGGTCTCACCCCTCCACTTT,CASSLGEVSPLHF
TRBV14,TRBJ2-2,-,-,TGTGCCAGCAGCCAAGATCCCCGGGCCGTCACCGGGGAGCTGTTTTTT,CASSQDPRAVTGELFF
TRBV28,TRBJ1-6,-,once,TGTGCCAGCACCCTTGACGGTCATAATTCACCCCTCCACTTT,CASTLDGHNSPLHF
TRBV27,TRBJ2-7,TRBD2,-,TGTGCCAGCAGTTCCCCTGGACTAGCGGGGGGGCGCGAGCAGTACTTC,CASSSPGLAGGREQYF
TRBV6-1,TRBJ1-2,TRBD1,-,TGTGCCAGCAGTGAGACAGGGGAGTATGGCTACACCTTC,CASSETGEYGYTF
TRBV5-4,TRBJ2-7,TRBD1,-,TGTGCCAGCGGGACAGGGGACACCTACGAGCAGTACTTC,CASGTGDTYEQYF
TRBV7-2,TRBJ2-1,TRBD2,-,TGTGCCAGCAGCTTAGGTCGGGCGGGGGGGCCCTACAATGAGCAGTTCTTC,CASSLGRAGGPYNEQFF
TRBV27,TRBJ1-2,TRBD1,-,TGTGCCAGCAGTCCAAACACAGGGGAGGGTGGCTACACCTTC,CASSPNTGEGGYTF
TRBV11-2,TRBJ1-4,TRBD1,-,TGTGCCAGCAGCTCCAAGGGGACAGGGTATAATGAAAAACTGTTTTTT,CASSSKGTGYNEKLFF
TRBV5-6,TRBJ1-1,-,-,TGTGCCAGCAGCTTCGACAGAATAACGAACGCTGAAGCTTTCTTT,CASSFDRITNAEAFF
TRBV6-1,TRBJ1-1,-,-,TGTGCCAGCAGTGAAGGAGGGAGAAGCACTGAAGCTTTCTTT,CASSEGGRSTEAFF
TRBV5-6,TRBJ1-5,-,-,TGTGCCAGCAGCTTCAATCAGCCCCAGCATTTT,CASSFNQPQHF
TRBV27,TRBJ1-6,-,-,TGTGCCAGCAGTTTATCGCGGGGAATTTATAATTCACCCCTCCACTTT,CASSLSRGIYNSPLHF
TRBV7-2,TRBJ2-4,TRBD2,-,TGTGCCAGCAGCTCAGGACTAGTCTTCGGCATTCAGTACTTC,CASSSGLVFGIQYF
TRBV30,TRBJ1-1,TRBD1,-,TGTGCCTGGAGTGTACCCCACCGGAGGGGGCCCACTGAAGCTTTCTTT,CAWSVPHRRGPTEAFF
TRBV6-1,TRBJ1-2,-,once,TGTGCCAGCAGTGATGGAGGGCATGGTGGCTACACCTTC,CASSDGGHGGYTF
TRBV28,TRBJ2-6,-,-,TGTGCCAGCTCTCCGTCTGGGGCCAACGTCCTGACTTTC,CASSPSGANVLTF
TRBV19,TRBJ1-1,-,-,TGTGCCACCAACACAGGGTCCACTGAAGCTTTCTTT,CATNTGSTEAFF
TRBV7-9,TRBJ1-1,-,-,TGTGCCAGCAGCGCTTCAGGGGTGAACACTGAAGCTTTCTTT,CASSASGVNTEAFF
TRBV2,TRBJ1-5,-,-,TGTGCCAGCAGGCGGGACAGCAATCAGCCCCAGCATTTT,CASRRDSNQPQHF
TRBV19,TRBJ1-6,TRBD1,once,TGTGCCAGCACTACAGGGGGCGGTTCACCCCTCCACTTT,CASTTGGGSPLHF
TRBV19,TRBJ1-1,TRBD1,-,TGTGCCAGTAGCATGGGACAGAGGAACACTGAAGCTTTCTTT,CASSMGQRNTEAFF
TRBV10-2,TRBJ1-4,-,-,TGCGCCAGCAGGCCACGAGCAACTAATGAAAAACTGTTTTTT,CASRPRATNEKLFF
TRBV18,TRBJ1-2,TRBD1,-,TGTGCCAGCTCACCTCCGGACAGGGGTGGCTATGGCTACACCTTC,CASSPPDRGGYGYTF
TRBV28,TRBJ1-1,-,-,TGTGCCAGCAGTTTATTATCCGGTTCCTTGAACACTGAAGCTTTCTTT,CASSLLSGSLNTEAFF
TRBV14,TRBJ2-1,TRBD2,-,TGTGCCAGCAGCAAAAGACTAGCGGGGGATGAGCAGTTCTTC,CASSKRLAGDEQFF
TRBV6-6,TRBJ1-6,-,few,TGTGCCAGCAGAGCTCGGGACACAGGTTCACCCCTCCACTTT,CASRARDTGSPLHF
TRBV11-3,TRBJ2-1,-,-,TGTGCCAGCAGCTTAGGGGGGATCAATGAGCAGTTCTTC,CASSLGGINEQFF
TRBV6-5,TRBJ1-2,TRBD1,once,TGTGCCAGCAGCAAAGACAGGGCAGTCTATGGCTACACCTTC,CASSKDRAVYGYTF
TRBV30,TRBJ2-2,-,-,TGTGCCTGGAGTCCCCAAAACACCGGGGAGCTGTTTTTT,CAWSPQNTGELFF
TRBV29-1,TRBJ1-3,-,-,TGCAGCGTTGAAGGGACATTCAGCTCTGGAAACACCATATATTTT,CSVEGTFSSGNTIYF
TRBV11-2,TRBJ1-3,TRBD1,-,TGTGCCAGCAGCACCCGAGGACAGGGGGCTGCAGTAAACACCATATATTTT,CASSTRGQGAAVNTIYF
TRBV29-1,TRBJ2-7,-,-,TGCAGCGTTGAATTTCCCGAACGGGACGAGCAGTACTTC,CSVEFPERDEQYF
TRBV29-1,TRBJ2-7,-,once,TGCAGCGTTTATAGGACATCCTACGAGCAGTACTTC,CSVYRTSYEQYF
TRBV5-5,TRBJ1-6,-,few,TGTGCCAGCAGCTTGGATGCACCCCTTAATTCACCCCTCCACTTT,CASSLDAPLNSPLHF
TRBV11-2,TRBJ2-1,-,-,TGTGCCAGCAGCTTAGCTATGGACAATGAGCAGTTCTTC,CASSLAMDNEQFF
TRBV28,TRBJ2-6,-,-,TGTGCCAGCAGGAACAGCCTCTCGGGGGCCAACGTCCTGACTTTC,CASRNSLSGANVLTF